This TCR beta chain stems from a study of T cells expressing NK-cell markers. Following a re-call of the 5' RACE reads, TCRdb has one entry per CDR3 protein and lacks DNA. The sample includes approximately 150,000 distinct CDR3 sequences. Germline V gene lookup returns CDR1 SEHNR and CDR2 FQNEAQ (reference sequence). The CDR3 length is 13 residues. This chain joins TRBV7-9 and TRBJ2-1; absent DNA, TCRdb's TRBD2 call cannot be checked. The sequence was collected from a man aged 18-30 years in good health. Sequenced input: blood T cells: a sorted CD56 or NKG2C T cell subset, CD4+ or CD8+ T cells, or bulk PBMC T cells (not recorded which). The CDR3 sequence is CAIYSGGLNEQFF.